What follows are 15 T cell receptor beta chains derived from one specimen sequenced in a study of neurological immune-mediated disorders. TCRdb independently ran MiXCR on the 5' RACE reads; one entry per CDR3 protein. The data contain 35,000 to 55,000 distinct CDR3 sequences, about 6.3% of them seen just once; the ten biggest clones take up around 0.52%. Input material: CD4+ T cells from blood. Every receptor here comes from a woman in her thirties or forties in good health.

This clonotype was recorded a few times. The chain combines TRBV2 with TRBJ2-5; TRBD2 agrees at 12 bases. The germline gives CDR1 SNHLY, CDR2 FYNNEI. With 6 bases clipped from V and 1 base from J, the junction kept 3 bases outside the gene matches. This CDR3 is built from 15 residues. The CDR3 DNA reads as TGTGCCAGCAGAGCGACTAGCGGGGGCCAAGAGACCCAGTACTTC. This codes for CASRATSGGQETQYF.

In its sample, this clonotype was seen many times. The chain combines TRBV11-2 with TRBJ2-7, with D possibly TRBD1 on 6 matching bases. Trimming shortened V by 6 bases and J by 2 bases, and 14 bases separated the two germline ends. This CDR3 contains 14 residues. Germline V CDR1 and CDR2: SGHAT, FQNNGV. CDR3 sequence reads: CASRPGVTPYEQYF. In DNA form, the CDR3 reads TGTGCCAGCAGACCAGGGGTGACCCCCTACGAGCAGTACTTC.

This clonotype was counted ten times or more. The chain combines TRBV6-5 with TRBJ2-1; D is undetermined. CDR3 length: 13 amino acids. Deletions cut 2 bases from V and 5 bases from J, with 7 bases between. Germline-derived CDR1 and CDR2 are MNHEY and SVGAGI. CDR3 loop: CASSYGKNNEQFF. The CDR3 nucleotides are TGTGCCAGCAGTTACGGCAAAAACAATGAGCAGTTCTTC.

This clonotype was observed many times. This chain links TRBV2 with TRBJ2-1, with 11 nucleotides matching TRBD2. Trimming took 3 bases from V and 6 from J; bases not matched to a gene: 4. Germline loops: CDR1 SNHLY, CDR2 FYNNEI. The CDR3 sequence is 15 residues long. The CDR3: CASSDGTSGPNEQFF. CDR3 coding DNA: TGTGCCAGCAGTGACGGGACTAGCGGACCCAATGAGCAGTTCTTC.

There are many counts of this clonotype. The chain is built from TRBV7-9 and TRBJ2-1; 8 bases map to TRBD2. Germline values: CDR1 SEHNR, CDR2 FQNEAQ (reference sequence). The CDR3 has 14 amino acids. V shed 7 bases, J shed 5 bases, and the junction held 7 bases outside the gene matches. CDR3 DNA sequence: TGTGCCAGCACCCTTACGCGGGAGGACAATGAGCAGTTCTTC. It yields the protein CASTLTREDNEQFF.

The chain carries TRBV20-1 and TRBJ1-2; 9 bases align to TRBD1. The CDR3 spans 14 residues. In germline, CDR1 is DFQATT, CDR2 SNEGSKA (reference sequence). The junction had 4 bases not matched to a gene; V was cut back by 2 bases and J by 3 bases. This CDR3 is CSARSTGGHYGYTF. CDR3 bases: TGCAGTGCTAGATCGACAGGGGGACACTATGGCTACACCTTC.

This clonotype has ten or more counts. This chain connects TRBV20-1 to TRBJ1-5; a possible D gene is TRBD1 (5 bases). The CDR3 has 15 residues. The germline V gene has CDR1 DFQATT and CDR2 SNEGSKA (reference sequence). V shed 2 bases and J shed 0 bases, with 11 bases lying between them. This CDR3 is CSARLGANSNQPQHF. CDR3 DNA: TGCAGTGCTAGACTAGGGGCTAATAGCAATCAGCCCCAGCATTTT.

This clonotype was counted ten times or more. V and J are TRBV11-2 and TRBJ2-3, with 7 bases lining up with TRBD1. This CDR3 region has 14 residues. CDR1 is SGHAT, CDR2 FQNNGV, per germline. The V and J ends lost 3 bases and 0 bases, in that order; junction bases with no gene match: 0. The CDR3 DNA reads TGTGCCAGCAGCTTGGACAGGAGCACAGATACGCAGTATTTT. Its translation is CASSLDRSTDTQYF.

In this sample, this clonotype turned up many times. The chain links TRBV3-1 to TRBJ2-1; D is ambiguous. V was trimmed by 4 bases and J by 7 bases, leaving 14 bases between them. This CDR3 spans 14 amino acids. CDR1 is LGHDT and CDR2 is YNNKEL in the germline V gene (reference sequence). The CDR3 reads CASSPGVGTNEQFF. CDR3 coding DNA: TGTGCCAGCAGCCCCGGAGTGGGTACAAATGAGCAGTTCTTC.

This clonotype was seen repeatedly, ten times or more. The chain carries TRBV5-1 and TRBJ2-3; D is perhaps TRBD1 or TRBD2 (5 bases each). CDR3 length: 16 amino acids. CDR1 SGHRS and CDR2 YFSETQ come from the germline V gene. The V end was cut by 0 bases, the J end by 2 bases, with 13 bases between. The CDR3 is CASSLDRDGFTDTQYF. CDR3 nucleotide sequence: TGCGCCAGCAGCTTGGATAGGGACGGGTTCACAGATACGCAGTATTTT.

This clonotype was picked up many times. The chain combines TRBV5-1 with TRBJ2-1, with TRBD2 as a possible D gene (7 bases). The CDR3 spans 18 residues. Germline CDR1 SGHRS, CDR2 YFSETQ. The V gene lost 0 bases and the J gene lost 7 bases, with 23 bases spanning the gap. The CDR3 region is CASSLGALWPEGGNEQFF. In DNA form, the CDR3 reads TGCGCCAGCAGCTTGGGGGCTTTATGGCCGGAGGGGGGGAATGAGCAGTTCTTC.

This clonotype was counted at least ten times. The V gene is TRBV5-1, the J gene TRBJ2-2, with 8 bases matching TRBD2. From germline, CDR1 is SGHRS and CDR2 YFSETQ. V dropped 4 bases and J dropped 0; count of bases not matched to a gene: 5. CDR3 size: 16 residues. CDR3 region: CASSRLAGSNTGELFF. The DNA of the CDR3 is TGCGCCAGCAGCCGGCTAGCGGGTTCGAACACCGGGGAGCTGTTTTTT.

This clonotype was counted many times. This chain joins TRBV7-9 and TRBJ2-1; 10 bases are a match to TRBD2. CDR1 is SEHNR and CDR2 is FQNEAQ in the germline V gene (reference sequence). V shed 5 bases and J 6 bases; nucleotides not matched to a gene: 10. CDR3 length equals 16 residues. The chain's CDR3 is CASSPTGTSAVNEQFF. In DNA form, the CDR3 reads TGTGCCAGCAGCCCGACCGGGACTAGCGCGGTCAATGAGCAGTTCTTC.

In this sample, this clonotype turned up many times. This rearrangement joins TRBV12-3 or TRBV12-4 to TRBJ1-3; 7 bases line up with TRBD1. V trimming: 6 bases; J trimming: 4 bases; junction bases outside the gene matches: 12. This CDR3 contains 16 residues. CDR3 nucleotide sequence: TGTGCCAGCAGCAGACGACAGGGAGGGTCCGGAAACACCATATATTTT. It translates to CASSRRQGGSGNTIYF.

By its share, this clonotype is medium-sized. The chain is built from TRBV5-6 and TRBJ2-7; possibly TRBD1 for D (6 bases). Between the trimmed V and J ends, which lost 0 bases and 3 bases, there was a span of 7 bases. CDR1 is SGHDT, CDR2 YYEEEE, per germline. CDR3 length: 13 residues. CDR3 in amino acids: CASSLVDSYEQYF. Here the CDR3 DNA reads TGTGCCAGCAGCTTGGTGGACAGCTACGAGCAGTACTTC.